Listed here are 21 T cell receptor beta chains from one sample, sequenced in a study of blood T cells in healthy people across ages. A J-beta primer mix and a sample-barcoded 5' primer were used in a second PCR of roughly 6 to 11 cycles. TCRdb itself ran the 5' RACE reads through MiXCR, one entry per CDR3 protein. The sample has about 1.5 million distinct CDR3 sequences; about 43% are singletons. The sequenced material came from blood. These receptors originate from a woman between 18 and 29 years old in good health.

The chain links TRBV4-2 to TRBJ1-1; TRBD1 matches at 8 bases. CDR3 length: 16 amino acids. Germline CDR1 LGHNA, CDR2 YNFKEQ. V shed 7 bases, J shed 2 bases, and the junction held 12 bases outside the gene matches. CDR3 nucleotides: TGTGCCAGCACCTTACATTACGGGACAGGTAACACTGAAGCTTTCTTT. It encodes CASTLHYGTGNTEAFF.

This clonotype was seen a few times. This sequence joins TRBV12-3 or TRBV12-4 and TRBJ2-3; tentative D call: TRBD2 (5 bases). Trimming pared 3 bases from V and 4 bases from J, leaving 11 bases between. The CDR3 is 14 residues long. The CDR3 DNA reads TGTGCCAGCAGTTTTAATTCTAGCCCAGATACGCAGTATTTT. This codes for CASSFNSSPDTQYF.

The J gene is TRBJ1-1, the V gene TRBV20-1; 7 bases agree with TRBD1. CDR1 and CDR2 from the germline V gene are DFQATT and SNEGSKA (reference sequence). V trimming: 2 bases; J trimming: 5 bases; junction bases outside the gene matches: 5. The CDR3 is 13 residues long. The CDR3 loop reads CSARRAGGTEAFF. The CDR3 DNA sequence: TGCAGTGCTAGAAGGGCAGGGGGGACTGAAGCTTTCTTT.

Here the CDR3 DNA reads TGTGCCAGCAGCCAAGGAAACAGCGCTAACTATGGCTACACCTTC. Translating it yields CASSQGNSANYGYTF. This rearrangement joins TRBV3-1 to TRBJ1-2; D is ambiguous. The V end lost 1 base, the J end lost 0 bases, and 9 bases lay between the germline ends. This CDR3 comprises 15 residues. Per germline, CDR1 LGHDT and CDR2 YNNKEL (reference sequence). The full variable domain, in which reference TRBV3-1 and TRBJ1-2 provide the parts outside the CDR3, is DTAVSQTPKYLVTQMGNDKSIKCEQNLGHDTMYWYKQDSKKFLKIMFSYNNKELIINETVPNRFSPKSPDKAHLNLHINSLELGDSAVYFCASSQGNSANYGYTFGSGTRLTVV.

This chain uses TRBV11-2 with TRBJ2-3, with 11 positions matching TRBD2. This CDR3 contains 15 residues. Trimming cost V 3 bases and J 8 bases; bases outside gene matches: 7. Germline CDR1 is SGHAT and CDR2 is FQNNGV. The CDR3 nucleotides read TGTGCCAGCAGCTTGACTAGCGGGACTGCAGGTACGCAGTATTTT. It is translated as CASSLTSGTAGTQYF.

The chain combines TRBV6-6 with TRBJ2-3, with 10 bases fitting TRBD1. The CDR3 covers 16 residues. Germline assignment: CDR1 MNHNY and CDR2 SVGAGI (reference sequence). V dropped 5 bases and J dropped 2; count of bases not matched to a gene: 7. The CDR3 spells CASSNRDRGLTDTQYF. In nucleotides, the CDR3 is TGTGCCAGCAGTAACCGGGACAGGGGACTCACAGATACGCAGTATTTT.

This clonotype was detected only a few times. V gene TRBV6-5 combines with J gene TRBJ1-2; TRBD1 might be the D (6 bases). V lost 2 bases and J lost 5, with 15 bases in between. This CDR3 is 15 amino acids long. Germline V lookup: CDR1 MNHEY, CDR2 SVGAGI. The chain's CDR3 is CASSYLAGGRYGYTF. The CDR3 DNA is TGTGCCAGCAGTTACCTGGCGGGGGGGCGTTATGGCTACACCTTC.

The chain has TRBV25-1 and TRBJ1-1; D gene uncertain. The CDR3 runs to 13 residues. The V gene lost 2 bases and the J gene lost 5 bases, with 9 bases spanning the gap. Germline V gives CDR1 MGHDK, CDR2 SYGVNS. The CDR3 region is CASSEARWTEAFF. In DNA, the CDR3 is TGTGCCAGCAGTGAAGCTCGGTGGACTGAAGCTTTCTTT.

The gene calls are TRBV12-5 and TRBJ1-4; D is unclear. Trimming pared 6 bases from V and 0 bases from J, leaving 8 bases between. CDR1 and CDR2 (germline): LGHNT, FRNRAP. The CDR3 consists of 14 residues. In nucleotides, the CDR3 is TGTGCTAGTGGAACAGTTGCAACTAATGAAAAACTGTTTTTT. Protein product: CASGTVATNEKLFF.

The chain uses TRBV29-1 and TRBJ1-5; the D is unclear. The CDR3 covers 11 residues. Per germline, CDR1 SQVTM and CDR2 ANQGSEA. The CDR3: CSAGSRKPQHF. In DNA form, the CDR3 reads TGCAGTGCGGGGAGCCGTAAGCCCCAGCATTTT.

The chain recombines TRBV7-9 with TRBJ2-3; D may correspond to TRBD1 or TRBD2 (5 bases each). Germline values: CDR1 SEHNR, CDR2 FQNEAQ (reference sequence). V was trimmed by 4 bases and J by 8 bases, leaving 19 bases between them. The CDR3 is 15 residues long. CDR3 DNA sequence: TGTGCCAGCAGCTATGGGGCGACCCTAGCCGGTACGCAGTATTTT. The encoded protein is CASSYGATLAGTQYF.

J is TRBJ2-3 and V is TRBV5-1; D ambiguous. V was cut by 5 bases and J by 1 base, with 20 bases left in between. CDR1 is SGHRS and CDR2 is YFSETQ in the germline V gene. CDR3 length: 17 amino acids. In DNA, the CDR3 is TGCGCCAGCAGGCCTCGCCCACTTACCGCTGGCACAGATACGCAGTATTTT. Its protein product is CASRPRPLTAGTDTQYF.

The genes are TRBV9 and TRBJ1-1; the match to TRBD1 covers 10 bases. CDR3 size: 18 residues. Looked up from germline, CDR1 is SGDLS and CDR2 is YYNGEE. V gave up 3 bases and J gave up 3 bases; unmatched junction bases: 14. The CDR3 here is CASSGVSGTGVEDTEAFF. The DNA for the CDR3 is TGTGCCAGCAGCGGAGTCTCCGGGACAGGGGTGGAGGACACTGAAGCTTTCTTT. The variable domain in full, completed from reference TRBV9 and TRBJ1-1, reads DSGVTQTPKHLITATGQRVTLRCSPRSGDLSVYWYQQSLDQGLQFLIQYYNGEERAKGNILERFSAQQFPDLHSELNLSSLELGDSALYFCASSGVSGTGVEDTEAFFGQGTRLTVV.

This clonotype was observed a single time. The chain's CDR3 is CASSPAQGNPYGQYF. The CDR3 nucleotides are TGTGCCAGCAGTCCGGCACAGGGTAACCCCTACGGGCAGTACTTC. The V and J genes are TRBV12-3 or TRBV12-4 and TRBJ2-5, with a possible D match to TRBD1 (6 bases). The V end lost 5 bases, the J end lost 11 bases, and 24 bases lay between the germline ends. There are 15 residues in the CDR3.

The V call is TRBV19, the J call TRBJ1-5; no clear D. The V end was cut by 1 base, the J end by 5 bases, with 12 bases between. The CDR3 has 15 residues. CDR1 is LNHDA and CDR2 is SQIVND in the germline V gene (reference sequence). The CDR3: CASSIAPGGHQPQHF. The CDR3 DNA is TGTGCCAGTAGTATAGCCCCGGGCGGACATCAGCCCCAGCATTTT.

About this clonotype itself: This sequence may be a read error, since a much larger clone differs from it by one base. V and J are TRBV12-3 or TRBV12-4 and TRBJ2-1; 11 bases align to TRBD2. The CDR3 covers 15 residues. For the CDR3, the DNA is TGTGCCAGCAACCCCGGGACTAGCGGTTACAATAAGCAGTTCTTC. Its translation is CASNPGTSGYNKQFF.

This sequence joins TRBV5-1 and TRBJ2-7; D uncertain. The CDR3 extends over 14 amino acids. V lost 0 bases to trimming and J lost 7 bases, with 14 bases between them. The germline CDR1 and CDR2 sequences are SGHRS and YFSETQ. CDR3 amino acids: CASSLESGVLEQYF. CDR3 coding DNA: TGCGCCAGCAGCTTGGAGTCTGGGGTTTTGGAGCAGTACTTC.

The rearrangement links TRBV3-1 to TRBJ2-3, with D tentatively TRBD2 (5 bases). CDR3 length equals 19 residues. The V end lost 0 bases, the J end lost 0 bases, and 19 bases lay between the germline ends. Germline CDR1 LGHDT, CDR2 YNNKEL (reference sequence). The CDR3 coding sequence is TGTGCCAGCAGCCAAGAGTTTTTTGTGGGGAGAACTAGCACAGATACGCAGTATTTT. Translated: CASSQEFFVGRTSTDTQYF.

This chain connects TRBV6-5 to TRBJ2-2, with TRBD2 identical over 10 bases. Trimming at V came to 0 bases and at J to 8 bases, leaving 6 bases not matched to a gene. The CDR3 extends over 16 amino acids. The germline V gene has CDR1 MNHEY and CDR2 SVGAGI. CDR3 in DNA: TGTGCCAGCAGTTACTCTCCTAGCGGGAGCTCTGGGGAGCTGTTTTTT. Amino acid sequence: CASSYSPSGSSGELFF.

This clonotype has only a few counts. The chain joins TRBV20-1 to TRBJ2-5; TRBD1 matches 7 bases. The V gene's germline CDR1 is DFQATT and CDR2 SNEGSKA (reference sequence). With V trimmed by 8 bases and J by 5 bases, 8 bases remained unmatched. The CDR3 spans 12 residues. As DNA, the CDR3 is TGCAGTCCCGGTAGAGGGGGCGAGACCCAGTACTTC. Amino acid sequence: CSPGRGGETQYF.

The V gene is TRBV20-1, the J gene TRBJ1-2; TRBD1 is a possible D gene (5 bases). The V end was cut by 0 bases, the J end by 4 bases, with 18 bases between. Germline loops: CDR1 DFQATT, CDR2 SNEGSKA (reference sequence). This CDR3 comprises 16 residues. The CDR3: CSARDSGTGGVYGYTF. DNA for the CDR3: TGCAGTGCTAGAGATAGTGGTACGGGGGGAGTCTATGGCTACACCTTC.